Sequencing of this T cell receptor (beta chain) was carried out in a study of blood T cell repertoires in COVID-19. Germline V lookup: CDR1 LGHNA, CDR2 YSLEER. V dropped 3 bases and J dropped 8 bases, with 10 bases sitting between them. The CDR3 runs 12 residues. Produced via immunoSEQ multiplex PCR; TCRdb's table is partial and in-frame only. The sample holds approximately 150,000 clones, approximately 86% seen once. The clonotype was recovered from a woman aged 55 to 70 with active or convalescent COVID-19. Sequencing input: peripheral blood. This chain uses TRBV4-3 with TRBJ1-2, with a tentative D call TRBD1 (5 bases). The CDR3 bases are TGCGCCAGCAGCCAGCAGGGTCGCGGCTACACCTTC. It translates to CASSQQGRGYTF.